The clone carrying this T cell receptor (beta chain) was seen only a few times. This sample is part of a study of TIL therapy for anti-PD-1-resistant metastatic lung cancer. The sample's time point: pre-treatment sample, taken before nivolumab and TIL therapy. The immunoSEQ assay was v3. Clones were sequenced by immunoSEQ multiplex PCR, and TCRdb holds only the in-frame ones, with some missing. The profile shows 50,000 or so clones, around 79% of them singletons. Germline values: CDR1 SGHTA, CDR2 FQGTGA. CDR3 length: 14 residues. Between the trimmed V and J ends, which lost 10 bases and 0 bases, there was a span of 12 bases.

This TCR came from a woman between 30 and 85 years old with non-small cell lung cancer. The material was blood, obtained at baseline. The chain employs TRBV7-3 and TRBJ2-2; D remains ambiguous. CDR3 residues: CATRPGPNTGELFF. Here the CDR3 DNA reads TGTGCCACCCGCCCTGGACCGAACACCGGGGAGCTGTTTTTT.